This T cell receptor (beta chain) derives from a study of blood T cell repertoires in COVID-19. Study-wide context: COVID-19 samples from acute and convalescent phases originated in the United States, Italy and Spain.

Original data processing: Reference gene primers were amplified, and this amplification served to estimate nucleated cell counts. The protocol was immunoSEQ multiplex PCR, while the TCRdb copy is restricted to in-frame clones and leaves out a portion. The V and J calls and clone size were taken over from that table, and D and trimming were inferred from the DNA. The repertoire holds about 140,000 clones, 85% to 90% seen once, with under 6% in the top ten. The sequence was collected from a human donor in a cohort sampled during active COVID-19. The material sequenced was peripheral blood.

The CDR3 nucleotides are TGCGCCAGCAGCCCACCGACTGGTACCCGGGAGACCCAGTACTTC. This translates into CASSPPTGTRETQYF. This chain uses TRBV5-1 with TRBJ2-5; D remains unclear. Deletions cut 4 bases from V and 5 bases from J, with 18 bases between. The CDR3 length is 15 residues. CDR1 is SGHRS, CDR2 YFSETQ, per germline.